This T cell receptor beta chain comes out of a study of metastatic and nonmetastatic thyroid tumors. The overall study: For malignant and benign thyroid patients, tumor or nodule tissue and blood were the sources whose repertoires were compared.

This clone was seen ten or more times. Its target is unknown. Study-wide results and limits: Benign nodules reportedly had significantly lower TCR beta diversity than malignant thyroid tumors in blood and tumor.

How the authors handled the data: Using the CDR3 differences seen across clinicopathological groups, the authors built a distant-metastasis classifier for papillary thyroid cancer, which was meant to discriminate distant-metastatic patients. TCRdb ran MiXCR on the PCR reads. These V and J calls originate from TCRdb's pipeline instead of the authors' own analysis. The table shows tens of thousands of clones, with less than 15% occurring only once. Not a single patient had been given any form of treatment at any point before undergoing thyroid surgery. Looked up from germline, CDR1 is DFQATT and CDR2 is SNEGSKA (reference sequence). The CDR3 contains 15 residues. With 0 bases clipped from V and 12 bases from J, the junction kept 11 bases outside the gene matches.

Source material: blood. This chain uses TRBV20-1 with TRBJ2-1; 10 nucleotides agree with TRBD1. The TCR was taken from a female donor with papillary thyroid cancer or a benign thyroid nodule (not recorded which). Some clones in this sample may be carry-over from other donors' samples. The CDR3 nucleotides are TGCAGTGCTAGAGAGGACAGGGGGACTCTCGAAAGGCAGTTCTTC. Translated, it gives CSAREDRGTLERQFF.